This T cell receptor (beta chain) was sequenced in a study of technical replicates of blood from a few donors. This clone was recorded a few times. Trimming shortened V by 2 bases and J by 4 bases, and 8 bases separated the two germline ends. The germline gives CDR1 SEHNR, CDR2 FQNEAQ (reference sequence). The CDR3 runs to 13 residues. Profiling relied on immunoSEQ multiplex PCR, and the TCRdb table lists in-frame clones only, not all of them. The table includes tens of thousands of clones, 80% to 95% detected once. The V call is TRBV7-9, the J call TRBJ1-1, with D possibly matching TRBD1 (5 bases). The sample was T cells isolated from PBMCs. This TCR was sampled from a human donor in good health. The DNA of the CDR3 is TGTGCCAGCAGCTTAAAGGGGCGCACTGAAGCTTTCTTT. It encodes CASSLKGRTEAFF.